A selection of T cell receptor beta chains follows, all from one sample in a study of shared clonotypes between healthy human individuals. Sequencing was performed with immunoSEQ multiplex PCR; in TCRdb, only in-frame clones are kept and a portion is missing. The sample gives about 1.5 million clones, 95% to 99% of which show up once; about 0.42% is in the top ten. Specimen: naive CD4+ T cells sorted from blood. These receptors were obtained from a man aged 30-40 years in good health. Each CDR3 is given with its conserved first and last residue. The D gene is left open where the match is weak. Size tells how often a clone was seen (once, few, many) or the class of an expanded clone, and some rows leave it out.

d_gene	abundance	v_gene	j_gene	CDR3aa	CDR3nt
.	.	TRBV28	TRBJ2-2	CASSFMRGSTGELFF	TGTGCCAGCAGTTTTATGCGGGGTTCCACCGGGGAGCTGTTTTTT
TRBD1	.	TRBV11-3	TRBJ2-5	CASSSTTTGLETQYF	TGTGCCAGCAGCTCGACAACGACAGGGCTAGAGACCCAGTACTTC
.	.	TRBV18	TRBJ1-1	CASSPDGSTEAFF	TGTGCCAGCTCACCCGATGGGTCCACTGAAGCTTTCTTT
.	.	TRBV19	TRBJ2-1	CASSILGLVRGNEQFF	TGTGCCAGTAGTATTTTGGGTCTGGTGAGGGGCAATGAGCAGTTCTTC
.	.	TRBV30	TRBJ2-1	CAWSTFRQSNEQFF	TGTGCCTGGAGTACGTTCCGACAGTCCAATGAGCAGTTCTTC
.	.	TRBV5-4	TRBJ2-7	CASSLVAVGGQQYF	TGTGCCAGCAGCTTGGTGGCGGTTGGGGGCCAGCAGTACTTC
TRBD1	once	TRBV28	TRBJ1-1	CASSPQTGQNTEAFF	TGTGCCAGCAGTCCACAGACAGGGCAGAACACTGAAGCTTTCTTT
.	.	TRBV5-1	TRBJ2-5	CASSSQQETQYF	TGCGCCAGCAGCTCCCAGCAAGAGACCCAGTACTTC
TRBD2	.	TRBV2	TRBJ2-7	CASSAGLAGVGYEQYF	TGTGCCAGCAGTGCCGGACTAGCGGGAGTTGGGTACGAGCAGTACTTC
.	.	TRBV4-2	TRBJ2-5	CASSQDSLAGGEETQYF	TGTGCCAGCAGCCAAGATTCGTTAGCAGGGGGGGAAGAGACCCAGTACTTC
.	.	TRBV6-1	TRBJ1-5	CASRGGNQPQHF	TGTGCCAGCAGAGGGGGTAACCAGCCCCAGCATTTT
.	.	TRBV5-1	TRBJ2-3	CASSLAATSTDTQYF	TGCGCCAGCAGCTTGGCGGCTACATCCACAGATACGCAGTATTTT
.	once	TRBV7-9	TRBJ1-5	CASSFGRDSNQPQHF	TGTGCCAGCAGCTTCGGGCGGGATAGCAATCAGCCCCAGCATTTT
.	.	TRBV29-1	TRBJ1-4	CSVAPGRNEKLFF	TGCAGCGTCGCCCCAGGGAGGAATGAAAAACTGTTTTTT
.	once	TRBV7-3	TRBJ2-3	CASSPRPSGTDTQYF	TGTGCCAGCAGCCCCCGACCTAGTGGCACAGATACGCAGTATTTT
TRBD2	.	TRBV18	TRBJ2-3	CASSPLGLAGGPITDTQYF	TGTGCCAGCTCACCTCTGGGACTAGCGGGAGGACCTATCACAGATACGCAGTATTTT
.	.	TRBV5-4	TRBJ2-2	CASSFPLGGVGGELFF	TGTGCCAGCAGCTTTCCCCTGGGGGGAGTAGGCGGGGAGCTGTTTTTT
.	.	TRBV7-9	TRBJ2-5	CASSFIVGSWTAQETQYF	TGTGCCAGCAGCTTTATCGTCGGTTCTTGGACAGCCCAAGAGACCCAGTACTTC
.	.	TRBV5-4	TRBJ2-7	CASSPVGRQVPYEQYF	TGTGCCAGCAGCCCCGTGGGGAGACAGGTCCCCTACGAGCAGTACTTC
TRBD1	.	TRBV7-6	TRBJ2-2	CASSLVVGQGFSGELFF	TGTGCCAGCAGCTTAGTCGTCGGACAGGGTTTTTCGGGGGAGCTGTTTTTT
TRBD2	.	TRBV29-1	TRBJ2-1	CSVRGGGRDYNEQFF	TGCAGCGTGAGGGGAGGCGGGAGGGATTACAATGAGCAGTTCTTC
TRBD1	.	TRBV6-5	TRBJ2-7	CASSVGQRGYEQYF	TGTGCCAGCAGTGTGGGACAGCGCGGGTACGAGCAGTACTTC
.	.	TRBV11-2	TRBJ1-1	CASSLRGYEGLQWDAFF	TGTGCCAGCAGCTTACGGGGTTATGAGGGCTTACAGTGGGATGCTTTCTTT
TRBD2	once	TRBV6-6	TRBJ2-1	CASSKSGRKDEQFF	TGTGCCAGCAGTAAGAGCGGGAGGAAGGATGAGCAGTTCTTC
TRBD2	.	TRBV9	TRBJ2-3	CASSLSSGRVRDTQYF	TGTGCCAGCAGCCTGAGTAGCGGGAGAGTACGAGATACGCAGTATTTT
TRBD1	.	TRBV5-5	TRBJ2-7	CASSKQGFDEQYF	TGTGCCAGCAGCAAACAGGGGTTCGACGAGCAGTACTTC
.	.	TRBV10-2	TRBJ1-2	CASKGTHYGYTF	TGCGCCAGCAAAGGGACACACTATGGCTACACCTTC
.	.	TRBV20-1	TRBJ2-1	CSASSYNEQFF	TGCAGTGCCTCATCCTACAATGAGCAGTTCTTC
.	.	TRBV30	TRBJ2-7	CAWSETGGMIHEQYF	TGTGCCTGGAGTGAGACCGGGGGTATGATCCACGAGCAGTACTTC
.	.	TRBV5-1	TRBJ2-3	CASSLAVGMADTQYF	TGCGCCAGCAGCTTGGCCGTAGGGATGGCAGATACGCAGTATTTT
.	.	TRBV6-1	TRBJ1-1	CASRGIGHLNTEAFF	TGTGCCAGCAGAGGAATAGGACACTTGAACACTGAAGCTTTCTTT
.	.	TRBV5-8	TRBJ1-1	CASSLLNRWNTEAFF	TGTGCCAGCAGCTTGCTGAACAGGTGGAACACTGAAGCTTTCTTT
TRBD1	once	TRBV6-1	TRBJ1-2	CASGQEPSTF	TGTGCCAGTGGACAGGAGCCAAGTACCTTC
.	.	TRBV6-5	TRBJ2-7	CASSQTSLYEQYF	TGTGCCAGCTCCCAAACTAGTCTCTACGAGCAGTACTTC
TRBD1	.	TRBV29-1	TRBJ1-2	CSAFDREKWVNGYTF	TGCAGCGCATTTGACAGGGAGAAATGGGTAAATGGCTACACCTTC
.	once	TRBV2	TRBJ2-5	CASRPDSLQETQYF	TGTGCCAGCAGGCCGGACAGCCTCCAAGAGACCCAGTACTTC
.	.	TRBV30	TRBJ2-1	CAWSRKRTNEQFF	TGTGCCTGGAGTAGGAAAAGGACTAATGAGCAGTTCTTC
.	.	TRBV18	TRBJ2-7	CASSPNRVPDPEDYEQYF	TGTGCCAGCTCACCAAATCGCGTGCCGGACCCGGAGGACTACGAGCAGTACTTC
.	.	TRBV30	TRBJ1-1	CAWSVRRTEAFF	TGTGCCTGGAGTGTACGTAGGACTGAAGCTTTCTTT
TRBD1	.	TRBV5-6	TRBJ2-3	CASSGFGQEPTDTQYF	TGTGCCAGCAGCGGCTTTGGACAGGAACCCACAGATACGCAGTATTTT
TRBD2	.	TRBV15	TRBJ2-1	CATSRATSGSNEQFF	TGTGCCACCAGCAGAGCTACTAGCGGGAGTAATGAGCAGTTCTTC
.	.	TRBV7-2	TRBJ1-4	CASSLGGGIEKLFF	TGTGCCAGCAGCTTAGGAGGGGGTATTGAAAAACTGTTTTTT
.	.	TRBV10-1	TRBJ2-2	CASSERQGTGELFF	TGCGCCAGCAGTGAGCGACAAGGCACCGGGGAGCTGTTTTTT
.	.	TRBV4-1	TRBJ2-5	CASSQDLQGETQYF	TGCGCCAGCAGCCAAGATCTCCAGGGGGAGACCCAGTACTTC